This T cell receptor beta chain emerged from a study of blood T cell repertoires in COVID-19. Germline CDR1 and CDR2: SGHNT and YENEEA. Trimming removed 4 bases from V and 4 bases from J; junction bases left unmatched: 11. The CDR3 is 16 residues long. Some clones are missing from TCRdb's copy, which holds only in-frame ones; the method was immunoSEQ multiplex PCR. This table has approximately 89,000 clones, approximately 87% appearing once. This clonotype originated in a woman between 70 and 85 years old with acute or convalescent COVID-19. Input material: peripheral blood. V is TRBV11-3 and J is TRBJ1-2, with 8 positions matching TRBD1. This chain's CDR3 is CASSSSPGTGLYGYTF. The CDR3 DNA is TGTGCCAGCAGCTCCTCCCCCGGGACAGGCCTCTATGGCTACACCTTC.